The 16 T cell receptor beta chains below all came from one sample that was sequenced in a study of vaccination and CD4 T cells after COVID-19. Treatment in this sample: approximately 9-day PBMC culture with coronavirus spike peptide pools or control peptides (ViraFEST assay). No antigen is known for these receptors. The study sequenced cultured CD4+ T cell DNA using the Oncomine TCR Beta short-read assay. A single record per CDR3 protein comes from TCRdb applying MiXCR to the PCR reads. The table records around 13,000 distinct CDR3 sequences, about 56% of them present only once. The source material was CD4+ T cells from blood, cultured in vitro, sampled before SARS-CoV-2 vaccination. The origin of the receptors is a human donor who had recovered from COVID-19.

DNA of the CDR3: TGTGCCAGCAGCTTAGAGCCCGGGGGCTACACCTTC. Protein: CASSLEPGGYTF. The genes are TRBV7-2 and TRBJ1-2; D unresolved. V was pared by 1 base and J by 8 bases, with 8 bases between. The V gene's germline CDR1 is SGHTA and CDR2 FQGNSA. The CDR3 consists of 12 residues.

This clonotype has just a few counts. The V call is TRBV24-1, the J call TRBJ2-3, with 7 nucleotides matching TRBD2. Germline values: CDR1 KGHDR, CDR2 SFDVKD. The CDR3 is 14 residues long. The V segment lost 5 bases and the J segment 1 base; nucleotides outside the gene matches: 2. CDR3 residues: CATSGAGGTDTQYF. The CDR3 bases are TGTGCCACCAGTGGGGCGGGAGGCACAGATACGCAGTATTTT.

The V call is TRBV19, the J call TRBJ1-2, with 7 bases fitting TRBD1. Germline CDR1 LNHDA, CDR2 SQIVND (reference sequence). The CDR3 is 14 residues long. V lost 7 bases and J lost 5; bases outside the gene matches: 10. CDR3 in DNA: TGTGCCAGTACCCAACCGGACAGGATGTATGGCTACACCTTC. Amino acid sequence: CASTQPDRMYGYTF.

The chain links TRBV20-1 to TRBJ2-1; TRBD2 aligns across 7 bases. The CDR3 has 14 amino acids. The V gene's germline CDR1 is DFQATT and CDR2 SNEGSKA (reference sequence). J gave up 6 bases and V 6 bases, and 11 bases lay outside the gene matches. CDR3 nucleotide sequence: TGCAGTGCAAGCACCGAGCGGGGAACCAATGAGCAGTTCTTC. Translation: CSASTERGTNEQFF.

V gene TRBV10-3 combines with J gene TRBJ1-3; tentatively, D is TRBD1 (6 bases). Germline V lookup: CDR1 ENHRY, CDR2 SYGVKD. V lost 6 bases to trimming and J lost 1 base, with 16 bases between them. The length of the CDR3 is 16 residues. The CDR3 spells CAISPGQPLSGNTIYF. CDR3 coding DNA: TGTGCCATCAGCCCCGGACAGCCCTTATCTGGAAACACCATATATTTT.

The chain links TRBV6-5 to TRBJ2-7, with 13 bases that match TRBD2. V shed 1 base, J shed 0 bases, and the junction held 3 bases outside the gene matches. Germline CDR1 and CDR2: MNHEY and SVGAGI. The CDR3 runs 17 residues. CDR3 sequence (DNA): TGTGCCAGCAGTTACTGGGGACTAGCGGGGAGCTCCTACGAGCAGTACTTC. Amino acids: CASSYWGLAGSSYEQYF.

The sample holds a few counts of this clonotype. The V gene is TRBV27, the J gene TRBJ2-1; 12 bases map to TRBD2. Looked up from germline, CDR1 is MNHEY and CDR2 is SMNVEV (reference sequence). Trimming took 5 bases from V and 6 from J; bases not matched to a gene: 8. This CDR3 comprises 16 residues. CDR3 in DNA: TGTGCCAGCAGTAACCTAGCGGGAGGGCCGAGCAATGAGCAGTTCTTC. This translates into CASSNLAGGPSNEQFF.

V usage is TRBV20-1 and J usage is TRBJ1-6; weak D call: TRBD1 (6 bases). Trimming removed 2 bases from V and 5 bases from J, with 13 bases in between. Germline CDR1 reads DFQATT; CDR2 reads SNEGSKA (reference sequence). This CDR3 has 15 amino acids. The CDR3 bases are TGCAGTGCTAGAATGGGGGCGCTTAATAATTCACCCCTCCACTTT. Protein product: CSARMGALNNSPLHF.

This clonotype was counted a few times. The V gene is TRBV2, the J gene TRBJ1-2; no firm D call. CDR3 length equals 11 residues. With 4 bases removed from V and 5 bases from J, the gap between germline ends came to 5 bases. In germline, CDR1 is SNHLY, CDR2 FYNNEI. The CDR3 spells CASSVQYGYTF. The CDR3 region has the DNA TGTGCCAGCAGTGTCCAATATGGCTACACCTTC. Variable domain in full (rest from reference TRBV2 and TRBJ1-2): EPEVTQTPSHQVTQMGQEVILRCVPISNHLYFYWYRQILGQKVEFLVSFYNNEISEKSEIFDDQFSVERPDGSNFTLKIRSTKLEDSAMYFCASSVQYGYTFGSGTRLTVV.

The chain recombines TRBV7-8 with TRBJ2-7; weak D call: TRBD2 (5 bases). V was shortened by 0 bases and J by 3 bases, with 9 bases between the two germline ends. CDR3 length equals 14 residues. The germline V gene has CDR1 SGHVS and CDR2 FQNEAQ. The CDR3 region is CASSLADTSYEQYF. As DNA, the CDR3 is TGTGCCAGCAGCTTAGCCGACACTAGCTACGAGCAGTACTTC.

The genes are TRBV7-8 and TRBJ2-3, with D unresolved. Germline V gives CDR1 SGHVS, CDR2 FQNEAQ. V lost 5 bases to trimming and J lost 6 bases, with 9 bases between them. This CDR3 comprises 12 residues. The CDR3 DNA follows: TGTGCCAGCAGCAGATACTCGGATACGCAGTATTTT. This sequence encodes CASSRYSDTQYF. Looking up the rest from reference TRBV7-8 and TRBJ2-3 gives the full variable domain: GAGVSQSPRYKVAKRGQDVALRCDPISGHVSLFWYQQALGQGPEFLTYFQNEAQLDKSGLPSDRFFAERPEGSVSTLKIQRTQQEDSAVYLCASSRYSDTQYFGPGTRLTVL.

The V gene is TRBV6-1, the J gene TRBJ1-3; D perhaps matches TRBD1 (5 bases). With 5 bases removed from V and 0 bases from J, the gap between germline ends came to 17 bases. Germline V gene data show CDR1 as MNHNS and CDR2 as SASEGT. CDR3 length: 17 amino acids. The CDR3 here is CASSLNRGGGSGNTIYF. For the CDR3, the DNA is TGTGCCAGCAGTCTAAACCGGGGCGGCGGCTCTGGAAACACCATATATTTT.

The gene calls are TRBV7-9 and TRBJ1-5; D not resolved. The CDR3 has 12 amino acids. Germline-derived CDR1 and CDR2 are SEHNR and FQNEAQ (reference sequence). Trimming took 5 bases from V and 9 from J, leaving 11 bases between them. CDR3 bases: TGTGCCAGCAGCGTGGGCATTAGGCCCCAGCATTTT. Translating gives CASSVGIRPQHF.

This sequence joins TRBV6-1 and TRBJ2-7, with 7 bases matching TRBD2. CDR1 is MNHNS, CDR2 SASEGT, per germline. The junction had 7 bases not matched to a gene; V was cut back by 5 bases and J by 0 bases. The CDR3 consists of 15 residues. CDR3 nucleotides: TGTGCCAGCAGTCCCCGACTAGCCAGCTCCTACGAGCAGTACTTC. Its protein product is CASSPRLASSYEQYF.

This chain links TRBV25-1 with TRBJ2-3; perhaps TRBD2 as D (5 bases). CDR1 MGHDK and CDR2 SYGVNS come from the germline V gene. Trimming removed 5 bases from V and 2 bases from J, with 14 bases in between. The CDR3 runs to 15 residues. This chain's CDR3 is CASSNQDSFTDTQYF. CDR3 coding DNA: TGTGCCAGCAGTAACCAGGACTCATTCACAGATACGCAGTATTTT.

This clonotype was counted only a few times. The CDR3 DNA reads as TGCAGTGCTCGACAGGGGAGCTCCTATAATTCACCCCTCCACTTT. This gives the protein CSARQGSSYNSPLHF. This chain joins TRBV20-1 and TRBJ1-6, with 8 bases matching TRBD1. CDR3 length: 15 residues. Germline CDR1 is DFQATT and CDR2 is SNEGSKA (reference sequence). The V gene end was trimmed by 5 bases and the J gene end by 0 bases; junction bases not matched to a gene: 3.